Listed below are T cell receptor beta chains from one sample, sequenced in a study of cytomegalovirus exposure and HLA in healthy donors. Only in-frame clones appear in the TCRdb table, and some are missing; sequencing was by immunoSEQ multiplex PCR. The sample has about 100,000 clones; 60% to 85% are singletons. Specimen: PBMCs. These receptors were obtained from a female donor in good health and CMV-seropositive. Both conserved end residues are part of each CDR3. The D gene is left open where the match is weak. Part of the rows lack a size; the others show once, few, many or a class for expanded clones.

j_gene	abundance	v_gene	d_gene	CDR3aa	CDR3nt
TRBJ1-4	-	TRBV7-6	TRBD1	CASSLEQGANEKLFF	TGTGCCAGCAGCTTAGAACAGGGGGCTAATGAAAAACTGTTTTTT
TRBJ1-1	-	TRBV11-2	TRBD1	CASSYGQGGLTDTEAFF	TGTGCCAGCAGCTACGGACAGGGTGGACTTACGGACACTGAAGCTTTCTTT
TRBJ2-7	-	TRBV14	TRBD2	CASSPSSGVYEQYF	TGTGCCAGCAGCCCCTCTAGCGGGGTGTACGAGCAGTACTTC
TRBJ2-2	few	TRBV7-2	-	CASSSQRGLNTGELFF	TGTGCCAGCAGCTCACAACGCGGGTTGAACACCGGGGAGCTGTTTTTT
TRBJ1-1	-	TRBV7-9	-	CASSFVPGKEVTEAFF	TGTGCCAGCAGCTTTGTCCCCGGGAAGGAGGTAACTGAAGCTTTCTTT
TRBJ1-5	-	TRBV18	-	CASSPAENQPQHF	TGTGCCAGCTCACCAGCAGAAAATCAGCCCCAGCATTTT
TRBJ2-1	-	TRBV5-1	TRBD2	CASSLNLAGNNEQFF	TGCGCCAGCAGCTTGAATCTAGCGGGGAACAATGAGCAGTTCTTC
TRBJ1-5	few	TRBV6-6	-	CASSFPDTYQPQHF	TGTGCCAGCAGTTTCCCGGACACCTATCAGCCCCAGCATTTT
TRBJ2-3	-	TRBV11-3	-	CASSLGQGGTDTQYF	TGTGCCAGCAGCTTGGGGCAGGGGGGTACAGATACGCAGTATTTT
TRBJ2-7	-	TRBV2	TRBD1	CASRILGTGLDEQYF	TGTGCCAGCAGGATTTTGGGGACAGGGCTCGACGAGCAGTACTTC
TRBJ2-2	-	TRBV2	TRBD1	CASGQGVANTGELFF	TGTGCCAGCGGACAGGGAGTAGCGAACACCGGGGAGCTGTTTTTT
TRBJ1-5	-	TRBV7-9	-	CASSSARGGSNQPQHF	TGTGCCAGCAGCTCAGCTAGGGGGGGGAGCAATCAGCCCCAGCATTTT
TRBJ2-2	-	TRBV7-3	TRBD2	CASSWGGDSHVYTGELFF	TGTGCCAGCAGCTGGGGGGGGGACTCCCACGTATACACCGGGGAGCTGTTTTTT
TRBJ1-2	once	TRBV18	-	CASSPREGANYGYTF	TGTGCCAGCTCACCACGAGAGGGCGCTAACTATGGCTACACCTTC
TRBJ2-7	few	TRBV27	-	CASRLGRGGIYEQYF	TGTGCCAGCAGACTGGGGAGGGGGGGAATCTACGAGCAGTACTTC
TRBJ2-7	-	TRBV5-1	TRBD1	CASRTGENEQYF	TGCGCCAGTAGGACAGGGGAAAACGAGCAGTACTTC
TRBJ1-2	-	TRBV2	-	CASSDWGLGYTF	TGTGCCAGCAGTGACTGGGGACTTGGCTACACCTTC